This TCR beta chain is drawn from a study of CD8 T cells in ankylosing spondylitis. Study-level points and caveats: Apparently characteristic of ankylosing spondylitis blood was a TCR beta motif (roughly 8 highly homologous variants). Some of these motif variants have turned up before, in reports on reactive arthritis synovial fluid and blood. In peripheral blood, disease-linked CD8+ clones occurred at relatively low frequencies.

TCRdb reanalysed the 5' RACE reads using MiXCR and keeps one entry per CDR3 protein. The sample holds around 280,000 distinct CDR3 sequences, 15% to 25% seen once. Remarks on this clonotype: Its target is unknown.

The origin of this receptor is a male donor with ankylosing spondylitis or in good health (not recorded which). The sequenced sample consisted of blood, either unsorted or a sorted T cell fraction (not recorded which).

CDR3 nucleotides: TGTGCCAGCAGCTTAACTACTAGCGGAGTGGGGGAGCTGTTTTTT. Protein sequence: CASSLTTSGVGELFF. This chain links TRBV7-3 with TRBJ2-2; 8 nucleotides align to TRBD2. Germline V gives CDR1 SGHTA, CDR2 FQGTGA. This CDR3 contains 15 residues. J was trimmed by 8 bases and V by 0 bases; bases with no gene match: 5.